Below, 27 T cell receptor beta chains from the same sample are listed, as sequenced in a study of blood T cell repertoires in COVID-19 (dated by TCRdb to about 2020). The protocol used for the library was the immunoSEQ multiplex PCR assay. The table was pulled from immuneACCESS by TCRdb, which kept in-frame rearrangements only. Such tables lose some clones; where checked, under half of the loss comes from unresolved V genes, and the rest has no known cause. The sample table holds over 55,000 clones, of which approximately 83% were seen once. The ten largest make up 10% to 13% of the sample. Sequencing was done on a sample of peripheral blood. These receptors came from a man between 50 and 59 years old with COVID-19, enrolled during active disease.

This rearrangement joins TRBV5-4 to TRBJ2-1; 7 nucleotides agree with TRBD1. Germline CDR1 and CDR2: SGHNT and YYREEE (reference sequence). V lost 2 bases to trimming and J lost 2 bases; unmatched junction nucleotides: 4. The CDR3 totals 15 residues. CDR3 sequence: CASSLGTAAYNEQFF. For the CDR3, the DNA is TGTGCCAGCAGCTTAGGGACAGCTGCCTACAATGAGCAGTTCTTC.

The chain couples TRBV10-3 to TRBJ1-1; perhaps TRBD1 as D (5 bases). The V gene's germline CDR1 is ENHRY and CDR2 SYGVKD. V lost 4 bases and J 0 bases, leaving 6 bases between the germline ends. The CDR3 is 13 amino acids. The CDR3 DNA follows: TGTGCCATCAGTGGACAGATGAACACTGAAGCTTTCTTT. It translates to CAISGQMNTEAFF.

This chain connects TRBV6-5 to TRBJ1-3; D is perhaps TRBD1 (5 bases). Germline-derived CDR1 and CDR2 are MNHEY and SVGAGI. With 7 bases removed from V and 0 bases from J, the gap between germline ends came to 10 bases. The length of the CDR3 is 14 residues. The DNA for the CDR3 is TGTGCCAGCAAACAGGATCTCTCTGGAAACACCATATATTTT. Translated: CASKQDLSGNTIYF.

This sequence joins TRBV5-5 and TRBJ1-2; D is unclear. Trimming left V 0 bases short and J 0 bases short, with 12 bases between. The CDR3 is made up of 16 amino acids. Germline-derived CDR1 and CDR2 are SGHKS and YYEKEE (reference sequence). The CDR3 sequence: CASSLEAGRTNYGYTF. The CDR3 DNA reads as TGTGCCAGCAGCTTGGAGGCGGGTCGGACTAACTATGGCTACACCTTC.

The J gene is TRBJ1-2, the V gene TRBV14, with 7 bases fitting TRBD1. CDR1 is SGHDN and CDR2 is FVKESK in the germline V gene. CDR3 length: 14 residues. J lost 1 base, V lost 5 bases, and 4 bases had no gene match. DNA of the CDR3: TGTGCCAGCAGCTTCGGGACAGTTAACTATGGCTACACCTTC. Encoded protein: CASSFGTVNYGYTF.

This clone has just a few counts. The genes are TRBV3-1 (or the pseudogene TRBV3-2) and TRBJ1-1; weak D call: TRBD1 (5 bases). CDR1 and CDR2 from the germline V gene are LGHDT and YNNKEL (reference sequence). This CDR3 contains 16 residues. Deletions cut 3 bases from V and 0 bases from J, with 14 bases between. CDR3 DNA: TGTGCCAGCAGCCACAGACCCCAGGGCTTGAACACTGAAGCTTTCTTT. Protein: CASSHRPQGLNTEAFF.

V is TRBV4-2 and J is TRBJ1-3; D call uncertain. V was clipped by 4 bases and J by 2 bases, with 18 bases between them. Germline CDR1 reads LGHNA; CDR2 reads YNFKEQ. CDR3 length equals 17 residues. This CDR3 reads CASSPGLRARTGNTIYF. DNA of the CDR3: TGTGCCAGCAGCCCGGGTTTGAGGGCCAGGACTGGAAACACCATATATTTT.

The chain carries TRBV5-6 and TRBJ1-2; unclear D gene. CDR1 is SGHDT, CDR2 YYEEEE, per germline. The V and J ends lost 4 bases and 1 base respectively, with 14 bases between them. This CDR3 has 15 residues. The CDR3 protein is CASSPPRSRNYGYTF. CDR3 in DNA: TGTGCCAGCAGCCCGCCTCGGAGTCGTAACTATGGCTACACCTTC.

The CDR3 DNA follows: TGTGCCAGCAGCGTAGATGAGAGGAACACTGAAGCTTTCTTT. Amino acid sequence: CASSVDERNTEAFF. The chain joins TRBV9 to TRBJ1-1; the D is unclear. Germline lookup yields CDR1 SGDLS and CDR2 YYNGEE. With 0 bases removed from V and 1 base from J, the gap between germline ends came to 7 bases. This CDR3 comprises 14 residues.

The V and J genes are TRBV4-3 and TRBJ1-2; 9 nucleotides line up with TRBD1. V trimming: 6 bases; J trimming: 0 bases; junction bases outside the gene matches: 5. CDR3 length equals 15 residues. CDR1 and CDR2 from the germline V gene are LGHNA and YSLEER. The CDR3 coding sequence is TGCGCCAGCAGAAGGGACAGGGTGGCTAACTATGGCTACACCTTC. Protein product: CASRRDRVANYGYTF.

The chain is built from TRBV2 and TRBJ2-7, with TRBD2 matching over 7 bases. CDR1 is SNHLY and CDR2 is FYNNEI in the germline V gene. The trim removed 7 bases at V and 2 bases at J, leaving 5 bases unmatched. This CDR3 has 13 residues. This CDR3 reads CASNGGTTYEQYF. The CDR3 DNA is TGTGCCAGCAATGGCGGGACTACCTACGAGCAGTACTTC.

The CDR3 region is CASSSTGTSGTQYF. In nucleotides, the CDR3 is TGTGCCAGCAGCTCCACCGGGACTAGCGGGACGCAGTATTTT. The chain links TRBV11-3 to TRBJ2-3, with 12 bases that match TRBD2. This CDR3 spans 14 amino acids. Trimming took 4 bases from V and 9 from J; bases not matched to a gene: 5. CDR1 and CDR2 from the germline V gene are SGHNT and YENEEA.

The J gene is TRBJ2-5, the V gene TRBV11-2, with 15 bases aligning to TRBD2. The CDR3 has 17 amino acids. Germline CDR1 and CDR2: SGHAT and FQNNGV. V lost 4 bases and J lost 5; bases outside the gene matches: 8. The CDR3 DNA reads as TGTGCCAGCAGCTCCCGGACTAGCGGGAGGGTAAGGGAGACCCAGTACTTC. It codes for CASSSRTSGRVRETQYF. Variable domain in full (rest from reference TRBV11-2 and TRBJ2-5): EAGVAQSPRYKIIEKRQSVAFWCNPISGHATLYWYQQILGQGPKLLIQFQNNGVVDDSQLPKDRFSAERLKGVDSTLKIQPAKLEDSAVYLCASSSRTSGRVRETQYFGPGTRLLVL.

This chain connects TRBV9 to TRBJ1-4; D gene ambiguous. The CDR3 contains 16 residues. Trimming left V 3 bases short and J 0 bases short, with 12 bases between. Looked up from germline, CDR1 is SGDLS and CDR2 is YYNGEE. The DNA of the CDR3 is TGTGCCAGCAGCGAAACAGACATAACAACTAATGAAAAACTGTTTTTT. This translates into CASSETDITTNEKLFF.

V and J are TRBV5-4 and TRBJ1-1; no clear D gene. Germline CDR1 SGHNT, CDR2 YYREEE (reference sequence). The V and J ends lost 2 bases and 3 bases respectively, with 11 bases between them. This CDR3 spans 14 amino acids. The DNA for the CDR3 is TGTGCCAGCAGCTTATCCCGTCGGGACACTGAAGCTTTCTTT. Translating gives CASSLSRRDTEAFF.

CDR3 sequence (DNA): TGTGCCAGCAGCCTGACAACGAACACTGAAGCTTTCTTT. Translating it yields CASSLTTNTEAFF. V is TRBV12-3 or TRBV12-4 and J is TRBJ1-1; unclear D gene. The CDR3 sequence is 13 residues long. V was pared by 6 bases and J by 1 base, with 9 bases between.

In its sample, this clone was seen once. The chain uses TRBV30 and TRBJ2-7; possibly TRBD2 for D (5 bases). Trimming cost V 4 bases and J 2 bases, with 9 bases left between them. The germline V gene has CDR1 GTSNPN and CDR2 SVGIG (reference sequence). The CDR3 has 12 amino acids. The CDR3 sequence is CAWTATTYEQYF. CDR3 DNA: TGTGCCTGGACAGCGACTACCTACGAGCAGTACTTC.

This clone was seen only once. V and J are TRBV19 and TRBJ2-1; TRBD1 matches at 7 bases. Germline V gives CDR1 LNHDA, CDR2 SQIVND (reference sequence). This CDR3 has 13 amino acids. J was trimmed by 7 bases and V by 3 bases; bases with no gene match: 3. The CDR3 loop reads CASSIGRGNEQFF. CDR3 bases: TGTGCCAGTAGTATTGGCAGGGGGAATGAGCAGTTCTTC.

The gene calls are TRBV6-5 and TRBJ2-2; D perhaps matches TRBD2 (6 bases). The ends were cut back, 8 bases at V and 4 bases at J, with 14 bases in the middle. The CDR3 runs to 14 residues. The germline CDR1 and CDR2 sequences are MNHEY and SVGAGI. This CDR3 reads CASGGNRGTGELFF. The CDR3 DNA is TGTGCCAGCGGGGGGAACCGAGGCACCGGGGAGCTGTTTTTT.

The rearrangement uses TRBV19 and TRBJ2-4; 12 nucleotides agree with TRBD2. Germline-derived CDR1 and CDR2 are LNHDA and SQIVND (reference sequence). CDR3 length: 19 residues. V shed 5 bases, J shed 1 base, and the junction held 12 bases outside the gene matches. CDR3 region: CASSPRLAGAQRAKNIQYF. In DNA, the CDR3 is TGTGCCAGTAGTCCTCGACTAGCGGGAGCCCAGAGGGCCAAAAACATTCAGTACTTC.

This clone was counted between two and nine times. CDR3 in amino acids: CASSLTVNYGYTF. In DNA form, the CDR3 reads TGTGCCAGCAGTCTGACAGTTAACTATGGCTACACCTTC. The chain links TRBV12-3 or TRBV12-4 to TRBJ1-2; perhaps TRBD1 as D (5 bases). The CDR3 covers 13 residues. V was cut by 5 bases and J by 1 base, with 8 bases left in between.

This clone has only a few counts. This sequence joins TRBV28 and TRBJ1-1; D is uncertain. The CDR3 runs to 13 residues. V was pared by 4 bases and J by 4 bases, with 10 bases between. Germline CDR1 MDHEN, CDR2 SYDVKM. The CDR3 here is CASSSPGATEAFF. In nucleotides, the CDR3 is TGTGCCAGCAGTTCCCCCGGAGCCACTGAAGCTTTCTTT.

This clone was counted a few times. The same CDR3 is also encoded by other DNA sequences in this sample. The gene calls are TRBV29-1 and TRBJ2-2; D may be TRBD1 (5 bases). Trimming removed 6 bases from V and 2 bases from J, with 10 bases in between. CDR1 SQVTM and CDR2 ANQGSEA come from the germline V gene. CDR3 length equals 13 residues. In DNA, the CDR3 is TGCAGCGTAGACGACAGCAACACCGGGGAGCTGTTTTTT. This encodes CSVDDSNTGELFF.

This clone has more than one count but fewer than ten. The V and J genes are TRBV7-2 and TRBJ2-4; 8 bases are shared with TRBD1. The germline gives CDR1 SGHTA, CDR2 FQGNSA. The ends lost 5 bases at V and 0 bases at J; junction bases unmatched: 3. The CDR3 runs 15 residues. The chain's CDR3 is CASSGQGLAKNIQYF. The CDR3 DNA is TGTGCCAGCAGCGGACAGGGCCTAGCCAAAAACATTCAGTACTTC.

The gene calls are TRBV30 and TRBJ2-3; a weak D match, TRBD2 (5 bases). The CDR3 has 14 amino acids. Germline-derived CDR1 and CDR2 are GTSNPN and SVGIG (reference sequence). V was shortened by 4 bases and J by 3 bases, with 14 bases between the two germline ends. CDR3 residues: CAWKSSSWTDTQYF. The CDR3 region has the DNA TGTGCCTGGAAGTCGTCTAGCTGGACAGATACGCAGTATTTT.

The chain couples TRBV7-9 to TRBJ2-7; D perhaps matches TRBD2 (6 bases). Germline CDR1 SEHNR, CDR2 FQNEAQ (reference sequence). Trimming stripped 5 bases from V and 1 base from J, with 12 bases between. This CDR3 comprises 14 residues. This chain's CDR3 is CASSTTGGSYEQYF. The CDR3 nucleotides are TGTGCCAGCAGCACCACCGGGGGATCCTACGAGCAGTACTTC.

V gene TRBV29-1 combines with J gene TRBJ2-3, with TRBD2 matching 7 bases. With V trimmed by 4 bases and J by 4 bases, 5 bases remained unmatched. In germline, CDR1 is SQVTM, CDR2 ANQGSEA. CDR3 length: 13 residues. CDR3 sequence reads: CSVVTSVPDTQYF. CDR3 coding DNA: TGCAGCGTTGTCACTAGCGTCCCAGATACGCAGTATTTT.